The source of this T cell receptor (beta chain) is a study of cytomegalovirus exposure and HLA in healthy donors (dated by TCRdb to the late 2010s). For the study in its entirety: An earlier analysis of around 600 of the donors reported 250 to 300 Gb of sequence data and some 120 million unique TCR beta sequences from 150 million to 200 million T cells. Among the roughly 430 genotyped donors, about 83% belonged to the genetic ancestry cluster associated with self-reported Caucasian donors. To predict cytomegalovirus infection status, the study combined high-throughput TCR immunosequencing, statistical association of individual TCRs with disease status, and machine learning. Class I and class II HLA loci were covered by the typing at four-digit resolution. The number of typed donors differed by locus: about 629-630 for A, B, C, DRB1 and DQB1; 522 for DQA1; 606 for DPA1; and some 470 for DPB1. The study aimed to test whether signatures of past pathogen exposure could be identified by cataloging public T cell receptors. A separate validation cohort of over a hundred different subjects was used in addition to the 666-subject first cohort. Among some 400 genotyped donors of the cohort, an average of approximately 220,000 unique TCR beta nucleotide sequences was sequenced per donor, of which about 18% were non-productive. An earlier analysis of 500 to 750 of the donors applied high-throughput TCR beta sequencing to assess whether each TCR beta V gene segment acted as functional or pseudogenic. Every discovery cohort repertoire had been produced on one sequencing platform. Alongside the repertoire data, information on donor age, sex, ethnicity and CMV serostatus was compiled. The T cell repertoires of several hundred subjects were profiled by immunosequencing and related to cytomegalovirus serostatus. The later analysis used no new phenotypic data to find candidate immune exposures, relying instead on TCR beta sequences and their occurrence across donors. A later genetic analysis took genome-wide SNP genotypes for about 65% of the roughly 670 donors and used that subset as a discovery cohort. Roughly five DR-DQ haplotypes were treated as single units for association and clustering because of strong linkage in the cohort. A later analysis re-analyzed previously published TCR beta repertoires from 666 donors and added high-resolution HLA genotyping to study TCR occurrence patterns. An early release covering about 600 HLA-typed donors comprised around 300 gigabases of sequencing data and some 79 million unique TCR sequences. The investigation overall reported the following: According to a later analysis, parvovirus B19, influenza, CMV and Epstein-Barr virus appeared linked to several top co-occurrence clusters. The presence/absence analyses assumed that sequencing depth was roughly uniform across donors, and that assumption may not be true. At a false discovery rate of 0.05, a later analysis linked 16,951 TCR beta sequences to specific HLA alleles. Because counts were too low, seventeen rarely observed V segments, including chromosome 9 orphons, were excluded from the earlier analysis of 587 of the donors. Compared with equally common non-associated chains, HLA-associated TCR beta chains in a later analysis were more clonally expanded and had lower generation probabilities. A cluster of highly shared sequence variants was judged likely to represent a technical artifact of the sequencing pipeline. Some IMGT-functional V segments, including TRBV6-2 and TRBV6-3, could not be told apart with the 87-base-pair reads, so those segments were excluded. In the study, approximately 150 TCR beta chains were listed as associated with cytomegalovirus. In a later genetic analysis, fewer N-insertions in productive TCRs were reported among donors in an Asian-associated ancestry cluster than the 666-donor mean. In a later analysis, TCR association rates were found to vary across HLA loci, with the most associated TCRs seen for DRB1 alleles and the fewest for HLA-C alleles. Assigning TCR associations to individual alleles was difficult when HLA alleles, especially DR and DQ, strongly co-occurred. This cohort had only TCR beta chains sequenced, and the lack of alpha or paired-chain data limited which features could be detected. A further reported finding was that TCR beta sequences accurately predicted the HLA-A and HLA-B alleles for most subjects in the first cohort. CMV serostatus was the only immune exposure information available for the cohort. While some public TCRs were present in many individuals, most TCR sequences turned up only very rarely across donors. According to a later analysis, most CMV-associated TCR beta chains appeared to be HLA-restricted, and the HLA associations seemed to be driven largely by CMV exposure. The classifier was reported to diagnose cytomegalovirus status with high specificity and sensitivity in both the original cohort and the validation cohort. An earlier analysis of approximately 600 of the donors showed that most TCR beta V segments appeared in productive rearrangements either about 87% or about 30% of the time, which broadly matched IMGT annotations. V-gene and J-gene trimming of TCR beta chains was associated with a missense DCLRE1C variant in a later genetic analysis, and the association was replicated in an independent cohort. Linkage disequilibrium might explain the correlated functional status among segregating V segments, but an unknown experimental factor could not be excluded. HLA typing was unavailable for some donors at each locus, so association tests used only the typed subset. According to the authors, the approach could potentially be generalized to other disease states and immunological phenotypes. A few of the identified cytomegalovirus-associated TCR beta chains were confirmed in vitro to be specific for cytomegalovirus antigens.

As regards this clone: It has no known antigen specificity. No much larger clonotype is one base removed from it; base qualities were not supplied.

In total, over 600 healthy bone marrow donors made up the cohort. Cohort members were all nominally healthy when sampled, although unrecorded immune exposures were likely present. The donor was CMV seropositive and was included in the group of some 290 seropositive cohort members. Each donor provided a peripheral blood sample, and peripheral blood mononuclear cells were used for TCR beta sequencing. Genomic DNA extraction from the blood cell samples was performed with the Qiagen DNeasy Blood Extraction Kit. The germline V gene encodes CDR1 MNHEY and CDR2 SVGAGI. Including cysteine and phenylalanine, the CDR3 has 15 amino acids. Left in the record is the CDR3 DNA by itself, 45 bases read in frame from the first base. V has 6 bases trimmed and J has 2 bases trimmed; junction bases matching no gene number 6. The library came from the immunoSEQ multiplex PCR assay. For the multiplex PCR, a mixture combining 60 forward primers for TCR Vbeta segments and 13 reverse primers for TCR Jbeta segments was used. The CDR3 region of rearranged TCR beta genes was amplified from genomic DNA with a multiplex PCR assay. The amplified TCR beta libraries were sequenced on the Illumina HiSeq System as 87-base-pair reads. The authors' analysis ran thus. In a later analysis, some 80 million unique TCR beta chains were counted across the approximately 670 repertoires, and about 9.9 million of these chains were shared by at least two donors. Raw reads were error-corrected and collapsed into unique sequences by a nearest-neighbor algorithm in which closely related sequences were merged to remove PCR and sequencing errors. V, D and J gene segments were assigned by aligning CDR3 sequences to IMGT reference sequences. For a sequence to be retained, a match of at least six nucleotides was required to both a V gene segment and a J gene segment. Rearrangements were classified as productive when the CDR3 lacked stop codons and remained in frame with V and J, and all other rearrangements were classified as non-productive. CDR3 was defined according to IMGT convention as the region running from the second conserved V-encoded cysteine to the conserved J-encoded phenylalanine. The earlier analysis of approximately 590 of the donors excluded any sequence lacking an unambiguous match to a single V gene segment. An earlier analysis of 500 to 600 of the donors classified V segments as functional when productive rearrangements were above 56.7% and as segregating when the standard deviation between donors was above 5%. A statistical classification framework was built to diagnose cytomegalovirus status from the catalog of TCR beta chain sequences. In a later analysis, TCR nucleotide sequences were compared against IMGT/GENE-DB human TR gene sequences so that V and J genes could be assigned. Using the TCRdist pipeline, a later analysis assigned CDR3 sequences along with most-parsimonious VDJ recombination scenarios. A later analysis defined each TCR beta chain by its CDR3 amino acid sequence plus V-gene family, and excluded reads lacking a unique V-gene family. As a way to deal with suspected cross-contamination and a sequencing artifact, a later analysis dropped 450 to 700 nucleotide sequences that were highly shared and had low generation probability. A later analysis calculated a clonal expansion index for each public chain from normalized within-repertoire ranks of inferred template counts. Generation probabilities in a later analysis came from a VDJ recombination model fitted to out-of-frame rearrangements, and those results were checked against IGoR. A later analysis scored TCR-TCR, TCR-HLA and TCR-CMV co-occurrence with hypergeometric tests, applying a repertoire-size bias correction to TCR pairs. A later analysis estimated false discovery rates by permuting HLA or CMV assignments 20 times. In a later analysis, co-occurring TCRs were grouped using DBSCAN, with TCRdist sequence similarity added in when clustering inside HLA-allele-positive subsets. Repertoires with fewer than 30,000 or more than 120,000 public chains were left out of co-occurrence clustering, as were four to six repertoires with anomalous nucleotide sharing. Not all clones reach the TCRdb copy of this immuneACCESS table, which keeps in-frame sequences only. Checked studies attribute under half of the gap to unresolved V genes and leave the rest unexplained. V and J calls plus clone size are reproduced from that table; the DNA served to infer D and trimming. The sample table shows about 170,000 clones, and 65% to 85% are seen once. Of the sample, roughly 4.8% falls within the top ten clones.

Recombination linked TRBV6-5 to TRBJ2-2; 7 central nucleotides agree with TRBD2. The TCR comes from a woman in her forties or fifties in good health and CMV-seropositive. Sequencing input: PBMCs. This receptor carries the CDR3 CASSRGTTNTGELFF. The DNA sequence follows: TGTGCCAGCAGCCGCGGGACTACCAACACCGGGGAGCTGTTTTTT.